This T cell receptor beta chain appears in the sequencing data of a study of T cells in Graves' hyperthyroidism and ophthalmopathy. Hyperthyroidism had been newly diagnosed in patients aged 18 to 65, and its duration was under 2 months. The TCR beta CDR3 regions underwent amplification using RNA transcripts as the source. The HTBI set primed first-round TCR CDR3 RT-PCR. MiXCR was run by TCRdb on the multiplex PCR reads, yielding one entry per CDR3 protein. The sample consists of 500,000 to 600,000 distinct CDR3 sequences, 46% of them appearing once. Sequences were obtained from peripheral blood or thyroid tissue (not recorded which). The receptor's source is a woman aged 18-29 years with Graves' hyperthyroidism.

The CDR3: CASSQAAGTDTQYF. DNA for the CDR3: TGTGCCAGCTCCCAGGCCGCCGGCACAGATACGCAGTATTTT. The genes are TRBV9 and TRBJ2-3; D is uncertain. Germline V gene sequence: CDR1 SGDLS, CDR2 YYNGEE. This CDR3 contains 14 residues. V was clipped by 7 bases and J by 1 base, with 13 bases between them.